This paragraph reports one T cell receptor (beta chain). The antigen is undetermined. PCR employed 60 Vbeta and 13 Jbeta primers. Sequencing used immunoSEQ multiplex PCR; TCRdb keeps in-frame clones, though not all of them. Counted here are about 200,000 clones, around 79% occurring once; the ten biggest clones make up around 1.4%. The sample comes from a study of cytomegalovirus exposure and HLA in healthy donors. Findings and limits, study-wide: Prior analysis indicated that the majority of TCR beta V segments exhibited productivity approximately 87% or approximately 30% of the time. Presence/absence analyses supposed approximately even sequencing depth among donors.

V was clipped by 2 bases and J by 2 bases, with 12 bases between them. Per the germline V gene, CDR1 is GTSNPN and CDR2 is SVGIG (reference sequence). CDR3 length: 14 amino acids. This chain joins TRBV30 and TRBJ1-2; a possible D gene is TRBD1 (5 bases). Material: PBMCs. The receptor's source is a woman aged 45-65 years in good health and CMV-seronegative. The CDR3 spells CAWSPGTTNYGYTF. CDR3 nucleotides: TGTGCCTGGAGTCCCGGGACTACGAACTATGGCTACACCTTC.